The T cell receptor (beta chain) under discussion was sequenced for a study of T cells in localized non-small cell lung cancer. This CDR3 has 14 residues. Germline V gene sequence: CDR1 LNHNV, CDR2 YYDKDF (reference sequence). Trimming removed 8 bases from V and 5 bases from J, with 18 bases in between. Some clones are missing from TCRdb's copy, which holds only in-frame ones; the method was immunoSEQ multiplex PCR. The sample includes 60,000 or so clones, roughly 76% seen only once; the top ten take around 4.7%. Findings and limits, study-wide: Heterogeneity remains possible, as sequencing covered one tumor region only. Tumor showed lower T cell clonality than uninvolved adjacent lung, where it was highest.

Points on this clone: The antigen is unknown.

The source of this sequence is a man aged 40-75 years with stage II lung adenocarcinoma. This specimen was PBMCs, taken before any cancer treatment. The V and J genes are TRBV15 and TRBJ2-5; no clear D gene. CDR3 DNA sequence: TGTGCCACCTCCTTCCACCAATTAGGGGAGACCCAGTACTTC. This gives the protein CATSFHQLGETQYF.